The T cell receptor beta chain under discussion was sequenced for a study of OX40 agonist ivuxolimab in advanced cancers. Study information: Ivuxolimab doses were 0.01, 0.1, 0.3, 1.5, 3 or 10 mg/kg every 2 weeks. Earlier treatment with anti-PD-1, anti-PD-L1 or anti-CTLA-4 was permitted, and roughly 42% had received some.

This CDR3 contains 15 residues. CDR1 SGHRS and CDR2 YFSETQ come from the germline V gene. V trimming: 1 base; J trimming: 5 bases; junction bases outside the gene matches: 7. Libraries were prepared by immunoSEQ multiplex PCR; TCRdb keeps only in-frame clonotypes and omits some of them. The sample consists of tens of thousands of clones, roughly 89% of them appearing once. Sequences were derived from CD4+ or CD8+ T cells sorted from blood, sampled in a trial of the OX40 agonist ivuxolimab. The J gene is TRBJ2-7, the V gene TRBV5-1; 9 bases map to TRBD1. This TCR was sampled from an adult with an advanced solid tumor such as melanoma, head and neck, liver or kidney cancer. The CDR3 DNA follows: TGCGCCAGCAGCTTGAGGACAGGGGTGCGCAACGAGCAGTACTTC. Amino acid sequence: CASSLRTGVRNEQYF.